This TCR beta chain was recorded in a study of tumor-infiltrating lymphocytes in primary liver carcinoma. Study information: Stage T1-T3 N0M0 tumors measured 4.2 to 10 cm at most. Tissue type made little difference to sample yields of roughly 3.65 to 7.5 million productive TCRbeta reads.

The CDR3 length is 14 residues. A constant-region primer served to make TCR beta cDNA from around 540 ng total RNA. Library construction for TCR beta comprised three nested multiplex PCR rounds performed with slightly modified ARM-PCR. With TRBV1-TRBV30 forward primers and a C-beta reverse primer, the first two PCR rounds were run for nine to eleven cycles each. TCRdb called the multiplex PCR reads again in MiXCR, with one record for every CDR3 protein. The sample has roughly 100,000 distinct CDR3 sequences, about four fifths seen once. RNA and DNA were co-extracted from roughly 20-30 mg of unsorted bulk tissue. Five separate regions per tumor were sampled. Concerning this clonotype itself: One end of the junction varies from germline; a read error may be responsible.

The rearrangement joins TRBV12-3 or TRBV12-4 to TRBJ1-6; D is unresolved. The specimen sequenced was liver tumor tissue from sampling region 3. Subset: tumor region T3, left-lateral pole. The receptor was isolated from a man in his forties with primary liver carcinoma and hepatitis B virus infection. In DNA, the CDR3 is TGTGCCGGCAGGTACGACTCTTTAAATTCACCCCTCCACTTT. Amino acid sequence: CAGRYDSLNSPLHF.